This TCR beta chain derives from a study of cytomegalovirus exposure and HLA in healthy donors. About the study: Among about 179 million T cells, an earlier analysis found roughly 120 million unique TCR beta sequences.

This CDR3 is built from 13 residues. The J segment lost 3 bases and the V segment lost 4 bases, leaving 3 bases of the junction unmatched. Germline assignment: CDR1 GTSNPN and CDR2 SVGIG (reference sequence). Researchers ran the PCR with 60 Vbeta and 13 Jbeta primers. The protocol was immunoSEQ multiplex PCR, while the TCRdb copy is restricted to in-frame clones and leaves out a portion. The table lists 85,000 to 130,000 clones, more than 75% of them singletons. Study-wide points: It was reported that TCR beta sequences correctly inferred the HLA-A and HLA-B alleles for most subjects.

About this clone itself: Its antigen is not known.

The sequence was obtained from a woman between 18 and 29 years old in good health and CMV-seropositive. The rearrangement links TRBV30 to TRBJ1-5, with TRBD1 matching over 7 bases. Sequencing input: PBMCs. The CDR3 nucleotides are TGTGCCTGGACGACAGGGATCAATCAGCCCCAGCATTTT. This encodes CAWTTGINQPQHF. Based on the CDR3 plus reference TRBV30 and TRBJ1-5, the full variable domain is SQTIHQWPATLVQPVGSPLSLECTVEGTSNPNLYWYRQAAGRGLQLLFYSVGIGQISSEVPQNLSASRPQDRQFILSSKKLLLSDSGFYLCAWTTGINQPQHFGDGTRLSIL.